What follows are 14 T cell receptor beta chains derived from one specimen sequenced in a study of blood T cell repertoires in COVID-19. Assay: immunoSEQ multiplex PCR; the TCRdb copy retains only in-frame clones and omits some. Here the sample spans just over 200,000 clones, over 70% being singletons. Sequencing was done on a sample of peripheral blood. The source of these receptors is a woman in her 70s with acute or convalescent COVID-19.

This clone is a singleton in its sample. The J gene is TRBJ2-1, the V gene TRBV10-1; 8 bases map to TRBD2. CDR1 and CDR2 (germline): WNHNN, SYGVQD (reference sequence). The CDR3 consists of 14 residues. With 11 bases clipped from V and 12 bases from J, the junction kept 18 bases outside the gene matches. The DNA for the CDR3 is TGCGCCGTTCGACCGGGACTAGACGTGGATTGGCAGTTCTTC. This translates into CAVRPGLDVDWQFF.

This chain uses TRBV19 with TRBJ2-2; a weak D match, TRBD1 (7 bases). This CDR3 has 14 amino acids. Germline values: CDR1 LNHDA, CDR2 SQIVND (reference sequence). The V end was cut by 7 bases, the J end by 4 bases, with 13 bases between. CDR3 nucleotides: TGTGCCAGTACCCACAGGGGAGGCACCGGGGAGCTGTTTTTT. This translates into CASTHRGGTGELFF.

The chain links TRBV3-1 (or the pseudogene TRBV3-2) to TRBJ1-1; possibly TRBD1 for D (5 bases). The CDR3 extends over 15 amino acids. CDR1 LGHDT and CDR2 YNNKEL come from the germline V gene (reference sequence). V dropped 0 bases and J dropped 4 bases, with 12 bases sitting between them. This CDR3 is CASSQESRAGTEAFF. DNA of the CDR3: TGTGCCAGCAGCCAAGAAAGCAGGGCTGGCACTGAAGCTTTCTTT.

This chain connects TRBV2 to TRBJ2-5; D remains unclear. The germline V gene encodes CDR1 SNHLY and CDR2 FYNNEI. Deletions cut 7 bases from V and 5 bases from J, with 14 bases between. CDR3 length: 13 residues. The CDR3, as DNA: TGTGCCAGCAAGGAGCCTTTCGTGGAGACCCAGTACTTC. Protein sequence: CASKEPFVETQYF.

The J gene is TRBJ2-1, the V gene TRBV30; 15 nucleotides match TRBD2. In germline, CDR1 is GTSNPN, CDR2 SVGIG (reference sequence). The CDR3 sequence is 16 residues long. With V trimmed by 2 bases and J by 8 bases, 7 bases remained unmatched. The CDR3 nucleotides are TGTGCCTGGAGTACTGGACTAGCGGGAGGGGTCGATGAGCAGTTCTTC. Protein sequence: CAWSTGLAGGVDEQFF.

V is TRBV28 and J is TRBJ1-3; the D gene is possibly TRBD1 (6 bases). The V and J ends lost 5 bases and 0 bases respectively, with 14 bases between them. CDR3 length equals 16 residues. In germline, CDR1 is MDHEN, CDR2 SYDVKM. CDR3 region: CASSVGGTSSGNTIYF. The CDR3 coding sequence is TGTGCCAGCAGTGTTGGGGGCACGAGCTCTGGAAACACCATATATTTT. The variable domain in full, completed from reference TRBV28 and TRBJ1-3, reads DVKVTQSSRYLVKRTGEKVFLECVQDMDHENMFWYRQDPGLGLRLIYFSYDVKMKEKGDIPEGYSVSREKKERFSLILESASTNQTSMYLCASSVGGTSSGNTIYFGEGSWLTVV.

J is TRBJ1-1 and V is TRBV15; TRBD1 agrees at 9 bases. CDR1 and CDR2 from the germline V gene are LNHNV and YYDKDF (reference sequence). The J segment lost 4 bases and the V segment lost 5 bases, leaving 8 bases of the junction unmatched. CDR3 length: 15 residues. The CDR3 region has the DNA TGTGCCACCAGCCGCCCAGGACAGGGGCTCACTGAAGCTTTCTTT. This codes for CATSRPGQGLTEAFF.

Here the CDR3 reads CASSLGRNTEAFF. DNA for the CDR3: TGTGCCAGCAGTTTAGGGAGGAACACTGAAGCTTTCTTT. The chain has TRBV28 and TRBJ1-1; D gene uncertain. V dropped 2 bases and J dropped 1 base, with 5 bases sitting between them. CDR1 and CDR2 (germline): MDHEN, SYDVKM. The CDR3 runs 13 residues.

This sequence joins TRBV7-8 and TRBJ2-2, with a tentative D call TRBD1 (5 bases). V was trimmed by 6 bases and J by 0 bases, leaving 14 bases between them. The CDR3 totals 16 residues. Germline CDR1 is SGHVS and CDR2 is FQNEAQ. The CDR3 protein is CASSFDSPTNTGELFF. CDR3 sequence (DNA): TGTGCCAGCAGTTTTGACAGTCCAACGAACACCGGGGAGCTGTTTTTT.

CDR3 sequence: CASSTDGTGANEQFF. CDR3 DNA sequence: TGTGCCAGTAGTACGGATGGGACAGGGGCAAATGAGCAGTTCTTC. The chain employs TRBV19 and TRBJ2-1; 10 positions agree with TRBD1. The V segment lost 4 bases and the J segment 7 bases; nucleotides outside the gene matches: 7. CDR1 and CDR2 from the germline V gene are LNHDA and SQIVND (reference sequence). This CDR3 comprises 15 residues.

The chain combines TRBV27 with TRBJ1-1, with D possibly TRBD1 on 6 matching bases. V was cut by 6 bases and J by 1 base, with 15 bases left in between. Germline V gene sequence: CDR1 MNHEY, CDR2 SMNVEV (reference sequence). This CDR3 spans 15 amino acids. CDR3 in DNA: TGTGCCAGCAGCTTGAGACAGGCCTCGAACACTGAAGCTTTCTTT. It encodes CASSLRQASNTEAFF.

This rearrangement joins TRBV5-6 to TRBJ2-1; TRBD1 might be the D (5 bases). The CDR3 is 15 amino acids. CDR1 and CDR2 (germline): SGHDT, YYEEEE. V was cut by 4 bases and J by 0 bases, with 11 bases left in between. CDR3 nucleotides: TGTGCCAGCAGCCCGACAGCAAGCTCCTACAATGAGCAGTTCTTC. It encodes CASSPTASSYNEQFF.

This rearrangement joins TRBV7-8 to TRBJ2-3, with 13 bases fitting TRBD2. The ends lost 5 bases at V and 3 bases at J; junction bases unmatched: 5. The CDR3 sequence is 16 residues long. CDR1 and CDR2 (germline): SGHVS, FQNEAQ. Here the CDR3 DNA reads TGTGCCAGCAGCGCCGGACTAGCGGGAGTGACAGATACGCAGTATTTT. Amino acid sequence: CASSAGLAGVTDTQYF.

The chain has TRBV7-9 and TRBJ1-2; D not resolved. Trimming stripped 2 bases from V and 1 base from J, with 11 bases between. This CDR3 is built from 15 residues. The germline gives CDR1 SEHNR, CDR2 FQNEAQ (reference sequence). DNA for the CDR3: TGTGCCAGCAGCTTAATCCCGACGGGTAACTATGGCTACACCTTC. It yields the protein CASSLIPTGNYGYTF.